This entry is about one T cell receptor beta chain. Here immunoSEQ multiplex PCR was the method, and the copy in TCRdb shows in-frame clones only, minus some. The sample lists tens of thousands of clones, about 86% seen once, with approximately 6.1% in the top ten. This sample was taken from a study of OX40 agonist ivuxolimab in advanced cancers. Here the sequenced sample was CD4+ or CD8+ T cells sorted from blood, taken in a trial of the OX40 agonist ivuxolimab. The sequence was obtained from an adult with an advanced solid tumor such as melanoma, head and neck, liver or kidney cancer.

CDR3 amino acids: CASSPAGRLIEAFF. DNA of the CDR3: TGTGCCAGCAGTCCCGCCGGGAGACTAATTGAAGCTTTCTTT. The V gene is TRBV28, the J gene TRBJ1-1; D is unresolved. Trimming took off 5 bases at V and 7 bases at J, with 17 bases between the two ends. This CDR3 contains 14 residues. Germline values: CDR1 MDHEN, CDR2 SYDVKM.